This TCR beta chain is from a study of blood T cells in healthy people across ages. General study results and limits: Because donor CMV status was unknown, expanded clonotype changes were possibly confounded. Diversity figures derived from one million T cells were judged to underestimate the true value. TCR beta diversity per million T cells fell roughly linearly with age.

Then a second PCR, running roughly 6 to 11 cycles, was carried out with a sample-barcoded 5' primer and a J-beta primer mix. TCRdb re-analysed the 5' RACE reads in MiXCR, keeping a single row per CDR3 protein. The sample contains approximately 1.5 million distinct CDR3 sequences, approximately 43% of which appear only once. In germline, CDR1 is SGDLS, CDR2 YYNGEE. The V end lost 0 bases, the J end lost 6 bases, and 7 bases lay between the germline ends. There are 13 residues in the CDR3. This clonotype was seen only a few times. What it recognizes is unknown. This clonotype originated in a woman between 18 and 29 years old in good health. Source material: blood. V gene TRBV9 combines with J gene TRBJ2-1; D is undetermined. CDR3 sequence (DNA): TGTGCCAGCAGCGTAGACGATGGCAATGAGCAGTTCTTC. It specifies CASSVDDGNEQFF.